A selection of T cell receptor beta chains follows, all from one sample in a study of long-term antiretroviral therapy in people with HIV. Repertoires were generated with immunoSEQ multiplex PCR, while TCRdb's copy carries only in-frame clones and drops some. Of approximately 39,000 clones listed, 75% to 90% are singletons. Sequences were derived from unsorted PBMCs, sampled 1.5 years after starting antiretroviral therapy. These receptors were taken from a young man with HIV. CDR3s include the opening cysteine and the closing phenylalanine or tryptophan. D genes are given only for firm matches. For some rows the clone size is stated as once, few or many, or as a class when expanded; others skip it.

D,size,J,V,CDR3,DNA
TRBD2,-,TRBJ2-1,TRBV10-3,CAISPGLAGAYNEQFF,TGTGCCATCAGTCCGGGACTAGCGGGAGCTTACAATGAGCAGTTCTTC
-,few,TRBJ1-1,TRBV27,CASSGVNTEAFF,TGTGCCAGCAGTGGAGTGAACACTGAAGCTTTCTTT
TRBD2,-,TRBJ2-7,TRBV4-1,CASSPDERDFPYEQYF,TGCGCCAGCAGCCCAGACGAGCGGGACTTCCCCTACGAGCAGTACTTC
-,-,TRBJ1-1,TRBV20-1,CRAGDQKVAFF,TGCAGGGCAGGGGATCAGAAGGTAGCTTTCTTT
TRBD2,-,TRBJ2-7,TRBV5-4,CASSKPGLAGSNEQYF,TGTGCCAGCAGCAAACCCGGACTAGCGGGATCAAACGAGCAGTACTTC
-,few,TRBJ1-5,TRBV6-5,CASSTGRQPQHF,TGTGCCAGCAGTACGGGGCGTCAGCCCCAGCATTTT
TRBD1,-,TRBJ1-2,TRBV5-6,CASSLVDRVGGYTF,TGTGCCAGCAGCTTGGTCGACAGGGTCGGAGGCTACACCTTC
-,-,TRBJ1-5,TRBV5-5,CASSLTGHQPQHF,TGTGCCAGCAGCTTAACTGGACATCAGCCCCAGCATTTT
-,-,TRBJ2-2,TRBV7-2,CASTSRVSGGELFF,TGTGCCAGCACGTCCCGGGTTTCTGGCGGGGAGCTGTTTTTT
-,few,TRBJ1-3,TRBV6-5,CASSHRDGNTIYF,TGTGCCAGCAGTCACAGGGATGGAAACACCATATATTTT
TRBD2,-,TRBJ2-1,TRBV9,CASSVELAGVAYNEQFF,TGTGCCAGCAGCGTAGAACTAGCGGGAGTCGCCTACAATGAGCAGTTCTTC
-,-,TRBJ2-3,TRBV5-1,CASNPGIMGSTDTQYF,TGCGCCAGCAACCCGGGGATTATGGGGAGCACAGATACGCAGTATTTT
-,-,TRBJ2-7,TRBV14,CASSLLTGRNSYEQYF,TGTGCCAGCAGCCTTTTAACAGGCAGAAACTCCTACGAGCAGTACTTC
TRBD2,-,TRBJ2-1,TRBV28,CASSFPSSGSSYNEQFF,TGTGCCAGCAGTTTTCCGTCTAGCGGCAGCTCCTACAATGAGCAGTTCTTC
-,few,TRBJ2-7,TRBV10-1,CASSERGSYEQYF,TGCGCCAGCAGTGAGCGGGGATCCTACGAGCAGTACTTC
-,-,TRBJ1-4,TRBV30,CAWSVQGGSEKLFF,TGTGCCTGGAGTGTACAAGGGGGGAGTGAAAAACTGTTTTTT
-,medium-sized,TRBJ1-1,TRBV19,CASSMGATEAFF,TGTGCCAGTAGTATGGGGGCGACTGAAGCTTTCTTT
-,-,TRBJ2-7,TRBV5-4,CASSIGLEQYF,TGTGCCAGCAGCATAGGTTTGGAGCAGTACTTC
TRBD2,-,TRBJ2-1,TRBV27,CASSLSGREQREQFF,TGTGCCAGCAGTTTAAGCGGGAGGGAACAAAGGGAGCAGTTCTTC
-,-,TRBJ2-7,TRBV5-6,CASSPTPRGAYEQYF,TGTGCCAGCAGCCCGACTCCTAGAGGGGCCTACGAGCAGTACTTC
-,-,TRBJ2-7,TRBV15,CATDPGTGVHEQYF,TGTGCCACCGACCCCGGGACGGGCGTCCACGAGCAGTACTTC
-,-,TRBJ2-3,TRBV29-1,CSVGIGSDTQYF,TGCAGCGTGGGCATAGGATCAGATACGCAGTATTTT
-,once,TRBJ1-4,TRBV7-9,CASTFSDLNEKLFF,TGTGCCAGCACCTTCTCGGACCTTAATGAAAAACTGTTTTTT
-,-,TRBJ2-7,TRBV19,CASSINDYEQYF,TGTGCCAGTAGTATTAATGACTACGAGCAGTACTTC
TRBD1,few,TRBJ1-5,TRBV19,CASSIRDSHNQPQHF,TGTGCCAGTAGTATCAGGGACAGTCACAATCAGCCCCAGCATTTT
TRBD2,-,TRBJ2-1,TRBV7-9,CASSVSGSSYNEQFF,TGTGCCAGCAGCGTCAGCGGGAGCTCCTACAATGAGCAGTTCTTC
TRBD2,few,TRBJ2-7,TRBV4-3,CASSQGGRFYEQYF,TGCGCCAGCAGCCAAGGCGGGAGATTCTACGAGCAGTACTTC
TRBD1,-,TRBJ1-5,TRBV6-1,CASSGGTGFFSNQPQHF,TGTGCCAGCAGTGGAGGGACAGGGTTCTTCAGCAATCAGCCCCAGCATTTT
TRBD2,-,TRBJ2-1,TRBV13,CASSLGLAGGNEQFF,TGTGCCAGCAGCTTAGGGCTAGCGGGAGGGAATGAGCAGTTCTTC
-,-,TRBJ2-5,TRBV7-8,CASNPRLGARETQYF,TGTGCCAGCAACCCTCGCTTAGGGGCGCGAGAGACCCAGTACTTC
-,-,TRBJ2-3,TRBV18,CASSTTSTDTQYF,TGTGCCAGCTCAACTACCAGCACAGATACGCAGTATTTT
TRBD1,-,TRBJ1-2,TRBV27,CASSYRGLYGYTF,TGTGCCAGCAGCTACAGGGGTTTATATGGCTACACCTTC
-,-,TRBJ2-5,TRBV7-7,CASSLGLASETQYF,TGTGCCAGCAGCTTAGGGCTAGCAAGCGAGACCCAGTACTTC
-,once,TRBJ2-7,TRBV5-1,CASSLMGSYEQYF,TGCGCCAGCAGCTTGATGGGCTCCTACGAGCAGTACTTC
-,-,TRBJ2-1,TRBV20-1,CSASDHEQFF,TGCAGTGCTAGTGACCATGAGCAGTTCTTC
-,-,TRBJ2-7,TRBV19,CASSDRRNEQYF,TGTGCCAGTTCAGACAGGAGGAACGAGCAGTACTTC
-,few,TRBJ2-2,TRBV5-4,CASSYPRQGIVTGELFF,TGTGCCAGCAGCTATCCGCGGCAGGGTATTGTCACCGGGGAGCTGTTTTTT
-,few,TRBJ1-2,TRBV7-2,CASSLRGYGYTF,TGTGCCAGCAGCTTAAGGGGCTATGGCTACACCTTC
TRBD1,once,TRBJ1-2,TRBV19,CASSTLGTGDYGYTF,TGTGCCAGTAGTACCCTCGGGACAGGTGACTATGGCTACACCTTC
TRBD1,-,TRBJ2-7,TRBV2,CASEFTGGTYEQYF,TGTGCCAGCGAATTCACAGGGGGCACTTACGAGCAGTACTTC
-,few,TRBJ2-7,TRBV2,CASSWTSYEQYF,TGTGCCAGCAGTTGGACATCCTACGAGCAGTACTTC
TRBD2,-,TRBJ2-1,TRBV9,CASSVGWSGSNEQFF,TGTGCCAGCAGCGTAGGGTGGAGCGGGAGTAATGAGCAGTTCTTC
TRBD1,-,TRBJ2-7,TRBV4-3,CASSSAPGQGKYEQYF,TGCGCCAGCAGCTCCGCACCGGGACAGGGAAAATACGAGCAGTACTTC
-,-,TRBJ2-7,TRBV18,CASSRFGRGSYEQYF,TGTGCCAGCTCACGGTTTGGACGGGGGTCCTACGAGCAGTACTTC
TRBD1,-,TRBJ1-4,TRBV5-8,CASSYGDRGINEKLFF,TGTGCCAGCAGCTATGGGGACAGGGGTATTAATGAAAAACTGTTTTTT
TRBD1,-,TRBJ2-1,TRBV19,CASSIGDRGNEQFF,TGTGCCAGTAGTATCGGAGACAGGGGCAATGAGCAGTTCTTC
-,-,TRBJ2-7,TRBV11-2,CASSLTPVDLYEQYF,TGTGCCAGCAGCTTAACGCCAGTGGACCTCTACGAGCAGTACTTC
-,-,TRBJ1-5,TRBV5-1,CASSLISGLNQPQHF,TGCGCCAGCAGCTTAATTTCAGGACTCAATCAGCCCCAGCATTTT
-,-,TRBJ2-7,TRBV6-1,CASNDRVQREAGVYEQYF,TGTGCCAGCAATGACAGGGTCCAACGGGAGGCCGGGGTATACGAGCAGTACTTC
TRBD1,-,TRBJ2-7,TRBV28,CASSLSSTGKYEQYF,TGTGCCAGCAGTTTATCATCGACAGGGAAGTACGAGCAGTACTTC
TRBD2,-,TRBJ2-7,TRBV28,CASSPSGSSYEQYF,TGTGCCAGCAGTCCTAGCGGAAGCTCCTACGAGCAGTACTTC
TRBD1,-,TRBJ1-4,TRBV19,CASSMGQGFPATNEKLFF,TGTGCCAGTAGTATGGGACAGGGGTTTCCTGCAACTAATGAAAAACTGTTTTTT
TRBD1,-,TRBJ2-5,TRBV7-2,CASSFSRTGETQYF,TGTGCCAGCAGCTTTTCGCGGACAGGAGAGACCCAGTACTTC
-,-,TRBJ2-1,TRBV5-1,CASSRSLDEQFF,TGCGCCAGCAGCAGGTCGTTGGATGAGCAGTTCTTC
-,-,TRBJ2-5,TRBV29-1,CSVVVRNQETQYF,TGCAGCGTTGTAGTGAGAAACCAAGAGACCCAGTACTTC